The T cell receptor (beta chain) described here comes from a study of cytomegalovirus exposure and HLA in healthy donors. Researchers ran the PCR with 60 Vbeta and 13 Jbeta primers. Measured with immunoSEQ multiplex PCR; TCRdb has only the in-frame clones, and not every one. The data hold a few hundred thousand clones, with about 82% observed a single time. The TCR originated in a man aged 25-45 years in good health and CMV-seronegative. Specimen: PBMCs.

The CDR3 DNA is TGTGCCATTACGACAGTTAATAATTCACCCCTCCACTTT. Translated: CAITTVNNSPLHF. The chain combines TRBV5-4 with TRBJ1-6, with D tentatively TRBD1 (5 bases). Germline lookup yields CDR1 SGHNT and CDR2 YYREEE (reference sequence). The CDR3 extends over 13 amino acids. The V end was cut by 9 bases, the J end by 5 bases, with 12 bases between.